Here is one T cell receptor beta chain with its context. This clone's antigen is unknown. Base quality data are lacking; no much larger clone is found one base away. Whole blood was collected in K2EDTA tubes by collaborating institutions according to the institutions' own protocols. For TCRbeta analysis, collaborators shipped samples in one of three forms: frozen whole blood, isolated PBMCs, or DNA extracted from either of those sample types. The source of the sample is a study of blood T cell repertoires in COVID-19 (dated by TCRdb to the early 2020s). With respect to the entire study: Samples from collaborators originated in the United States, Italy and Spain and spanned both the acute and convalescent phases of COVID-19. Where available, HLA class I and class II types were obtained from metadata supplied by the sample provider rather than from assay-based typing. Deeply sampled blood TCRbeta repertoires from subjects exposed to, actively infected with, or recovered from COVID-19 were included in the dataset. A de-identified subject ID, COVID-19 status, age in years and sex were almost always included in the sample metadata. The prospective study material was composed of cDNA or gDNA derived from T cells, B-cell-depleted T cells, or PBMCs. The repertoires were released in a freely available public database meant as a resource for research on the immune response to SARS-CoV-2. Samples were obtained from the ongoing ImmuneRACE study (first 160 participants) and from about 1,300 subjects provided by 6 global collaborators. Study-level results and caveats: The quantity of clinical and demographic metadata differed by source and by participant and was supplied without curation.

TCRbeta CDR3 regions were amplified from genomic DNA using the immunoSEQ Assay, a bias-controlled multiplex PCR. Turning to the authors' computational methods: Nucleated cell counts per sample were estimated from amplification of reference gene primers within the assay. To quantify the absolute abundance of each unique TCRbeta CDR3 rearrangement, sequence reads were collapsed and filtered. For each sample, productive Simpson clonality was calculated as the square root of Simpson's diversity index across productive rearrangements. Drawn from immuneACCESS, this table holds only the in-frame rearrangements with V and J called that TCRdb kept. Clones are partly lost; checked studies trace under half to an unresolved V gene and leave the rest unexplained. That table gives V, J and clone size, and the DNA gave D and trimming. The sample table holds under 200,000 clones, of which 85% to 90% were seen once. The ten largest account for roughly 5.6% of the sample.

Its CDR3 holds 15 amino acids, cysteine through phenylalanine. Only the CDR3 DNA is retained, 45 bases long and in frame from the first base. The CDR1 and CDR2 encoded by the germline V gene are SGHRS and YFSETQ. V is reduced by 4 bases and J by 3 bases, leaving a spacing of 15 bases between them. The specimen sequenced was peripheral blood. This sequence uses TRBV5-1 and TRBJ2-3; tentative D gene TRBD2, with 5 bases matching. The origin of this receptor is a man in his forties or fifties with active or convalescent COVID-19. The encoded CDR3 is CASSRTRRDTDTQYF. The DNA sequence follows: TGCGCCAGCAGCAGGACTCGCCGCGATACAGATACGCAGTATTTT.